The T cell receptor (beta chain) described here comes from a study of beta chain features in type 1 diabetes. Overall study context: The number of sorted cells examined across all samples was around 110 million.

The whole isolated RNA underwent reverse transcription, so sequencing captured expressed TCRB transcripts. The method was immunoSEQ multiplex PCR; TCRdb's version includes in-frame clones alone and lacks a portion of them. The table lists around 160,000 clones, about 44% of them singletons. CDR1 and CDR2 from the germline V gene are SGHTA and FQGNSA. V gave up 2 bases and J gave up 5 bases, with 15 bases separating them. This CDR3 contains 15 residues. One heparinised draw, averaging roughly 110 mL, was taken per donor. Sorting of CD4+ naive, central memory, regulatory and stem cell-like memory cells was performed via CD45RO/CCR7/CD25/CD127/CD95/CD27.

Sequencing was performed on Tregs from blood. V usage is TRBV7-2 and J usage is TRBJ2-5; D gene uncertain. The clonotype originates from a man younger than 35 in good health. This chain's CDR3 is CASSLMVQVFETQYF. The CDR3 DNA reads TGTGCCAGCAGCTTAATGGTTCAGGTCTTTGAGACCCAGTACTTC.